These T cell receptor beta chains were read from a single sample in a study of blood T cell repertoires in COVID-19. Only in-frame clones appear in the TCRdb table, and some are missing; sequencing was by immunoSEQ multiplex PCR. The repertoire holds around 180,000 clones, about 82% seen once, with 5.2% in the top ten. Sequenced sample: peripheral blood. These receptors all come from a woman aged 25-40 years with acute or convalescent COVID-19. Both conserved end residues are part of each CDR3. A D gene is named only where the DNA matches it firmly. Some rows mark clone size as missing; the rest say once, few, many or name a class of expanded clone.

>NA|TRBJ2-7|TRBD2|TRBV28
CASSPAGTAYEQYF
TGTGCCAGCAGTCCAGCGGGGACGGCCTACGAGCAGTACTTC
>NA|TRBJ1-2|TRBD1|TRBV15
CATRPGTGHYYGYTF
TGTGCCACCAGACCCGGGACAGGGCATTACTATGGCTACACCTTC
>NA|TRBJ2-2|TRBD1|TRBV30
CAWSGGTGGNTGELFF
TGTGCCTGGAGTGGAGGGACAGGGGGAAACACCGGGGAGCTGTTTTTT
>NA|TRBJ1-1|NA|TRBV30
CAWSRWGRDTEAFF
TGTGCCTGGAGTAGGTGGGGGAGGGACACTGAAGCTTTCTTT
>once|TRBJ2-7|TRBD1|TRBV5-6
CASSLAPGQDTTEQYF
TGTGCCAGCAGCTTGGCCCCGGGACAGGATACTACCGAGCAGTACTTC
>NA|TRBJ1-1|TRBD1|TRBV5-1
CASRPEQGAMNTEAFF
TGCGCCAGCAGGCCTGAACAGGGGGCGATGAACACTGAAGCTTTCTTT
>NA|TRBJ1-2|NA|TRBV24-1
CATRKAGDLNGYTF
TGTGCCACCAGGAAAGCGGGGGATTTAAATGGCTACACCTTC
>few|TRBJ2-7|TRBD2|TRBV6-6
CASSKAGSSYEQYF
TGTGCCAGCAGTAAAGCGGGGAGCTCCTACGAGCAGTACTTC
>NA|TRBJ2-5|NA|TRBV27
CASSLLRGAETQYF
TGTGCCAGCAGTTTATTAAGGGGTGCGGAGACCCAGTACTTC
>few|TRBJ2-5|TRBD1|TRBV6-5
CASRRQGAETQYF
TGTGCCAGCAGGCGACAGGGTGCGGAGACCCAGTACTTC
>NA|TRBJ2-1|TRBD2|TRBV7-2
CASRRGLAGVYEQFF
TGTGCCAGCAGACGGGGACTAGCGGGAGTTTATGAGCAGTTCTTC
>NA|TRBJ1-4|NA|TRBV1
CTSSQDSPGRNEKLFF
TGCACCAGCAGCCAAGATTCCCCGGGAAGGAATGAAAAACTGTTTTTT
>NA|TRBJ2-1|NA|TRBV11-2
CASSLDGAVTNEQFF
TGTGCCAGCAGCTTAGATGGGGCAGTTACAAATGAGCAGTTCTTC
>NA|TRBJ1-1|NA|TRBV6-2/TRBV6-3
CASSSVVSNEAFF
TGTGCCAGCAGTTCGGTTGTGTCCAATGAAGCTTTCTTT
>NA|TRBJ2-5|TRBD1|TRBV20-1
CSASSPGQAYF
TGCAGTGCTAGTAGTCCGGGACAGGCGTACTTC
>NA|TRBJ1-2|TRBD1|TRBV28
CASSSGDRGRSYGYTF
TGTGCCAGCAGTTCGGGGGACAGGGGGCGCAGCTATGGCTACACCTTC
>NA|TRBJ2-7|TRBD2|TRBV5-6
CASRVGVGEGEQYF
TGTGCCAGCAGGGTGGGTGTGGGGGAGGGCGAGCAGTACTTC
>NA|TRBJ1-4|TRBD1|TRBV5-4
CATVDRASEKLFF
TGTGCCACCGTAGACAGGGCCTCTGAAAAACTGTTTTTT
>NA|TRBJ2-1|TRBD2|TRBV15
CATSRPKGLAGVGRLNEQFF
TGTGCCACCAGCAGACCAAAAGGACTAGCGGGAGTCGGGCGTTTGAATGAGCAGTTCTTC
>NA|TRBJ1-2|NA|TRBV7-2
CASSLARETGVYGGYTF
TGTGCCAGCAGCTTAGCGCGCGAGACAGGCGTCTATGGTGGCTACACCTTC
>NA|TRBJ2-7|NA|TRBV18
CASSPPGHSYEQYF
TGTGCCAGCTCACCACCCGGACACTCCTACGAGCAGTACTTC
>NA|TRBJ1-5|TRBD1|TRBV28
CASSLRDRGRAPQHF
TGTGCCAGCAGTTTACGGGACAGGGGGCGAGCGCCCCAGCATTTT
>NA|TRBJ1-5|NA|TRBV21-1
CASSKEAGNCNQPQHF
TGTGCCAGCAGCAAAGAGGCGGGTAACTGCAATCAGCCCCAGCATTTT
>NA|TRBJ2-5|TRBD1|TRBV6-5
CASSYRVTGFEETQYF
TGTGCCAGCAGTTACCGCGTGACAGGGTTCGAAGAGACCCAGTACTTC
>NA|TRBJ1-4|TRBD1|TRBV6-6
CASSYDQTGFGEKLFF
TGTGCCAGCAGTTACGACCAGACAGGGTTTGGTGAAAAACTGTTTTTT
>NA|TRBJ1-1|TRBD1|TRBV28
CAGQGVGNTEAFF
TGTGCGGGACAGGGGGTGGGGAACACTGAAGCTTTCTTT
>NA|TRBJ1-1|NA|TRBV19
CASSSQRGTEAFF
TGTGCCAGTAGTTCTCAAAGGGGGACTGAAGCTTTCTTT
>NA|TRBJ2-7|TRBD2|TRBV5-6
CASSQTGLAGGRYYEQYF
TGTGCCAGCAGCCAAACGGGACTAGCGGGAGGAAGGTACTACGAGCAGTACTTC
>NA|TRBJ1-5|TRBD1|TRBV7-2
CASSLALDRGNQPQHF
TGTGCCAGCAGCTTAGCGTTGGACAGGGGCAATCAGCCCCAGCATTTT
>NA|TRBJ2-1|TRBD2|TRBV6-4
CASSDGLASNEQFF
TGTGCCAGCAGTGACGGACTAGCTTCCAATGAGCAGTTCTTC
>NA|TRBJ2-7|NA|TRBV15
CATRTSNNYEQYF
TGTGCCACCAGAACTAGCAACAACTACGAGCAGTACTTC
>NA|TRBJ2-1|NA|TRBV9
CASSGRRGQPNSYNEQFF
TGTGCCAGCAGCGGCAGGCGGGGGCAGCCAAACAGTTACAATGAGCAGTTCTTC